The T cell receptor beta chain described here comes from a study of cytomegalovirus exposure and HLA in healthy donors. Study-level findings and limits: Confirmation in vitro established that three CMV-associated chains were specific for CMV antigens.

Some clones are missing from TCRdb's copy, which holds only in-frame ones; the method was immunoSEQ multiplex PCR. Among around 140,000 clones listed, about 87% were seen once. Germline V gene data show CDR1 as SEHNR and CDR2 as FQNEAQ (reference sequence). The CDR3 is 14 residues long. V shed 6 bases, J shed 8 bases, and the junction held 7 bases outside the gene matches. This clone was seen more than once but under ten times. No antigen is known for it. The rearrangement joins TRBV7-9 to TRBJ2-2; 9 nucleotides match TRBD1. This sequence originates from a man between 18 and 29 years old in good health and CMV-seropositive. The sequencing sample was made of PBMCs. The CDR3 spells CASRVTGGIGELFF. As DNA, the CDR3 is TGTGCCAGCAGGGTTACAGGGGGCATTGGGGAGCTGTTTTTT.